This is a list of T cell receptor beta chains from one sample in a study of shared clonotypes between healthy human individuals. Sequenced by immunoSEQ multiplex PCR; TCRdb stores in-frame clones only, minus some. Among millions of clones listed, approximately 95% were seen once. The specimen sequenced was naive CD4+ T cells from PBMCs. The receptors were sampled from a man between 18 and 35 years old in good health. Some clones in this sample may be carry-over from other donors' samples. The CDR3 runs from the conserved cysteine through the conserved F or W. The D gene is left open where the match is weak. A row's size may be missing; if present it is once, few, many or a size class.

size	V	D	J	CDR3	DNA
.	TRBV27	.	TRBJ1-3	CASSLSWGSGNTIYF	TGTGCCAGCAGTTTATCGTGGGGATCTGGAAACACCATATATTTT
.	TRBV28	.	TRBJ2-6	CASRPPGAGANVLTF	TGTGCCAGCAGACCCCCAGGGGCCGGGGCCAACGTCCTGACTTTC
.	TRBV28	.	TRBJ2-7	CASSGGSAGRGEQYF	TGTGCCAGCAGTGGGGGCAGCGCCGGGCGAGGCGAGCAGTACTTC
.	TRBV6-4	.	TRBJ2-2	CASSPRGGTGELFF	TGTGCCAGCAGCCCCAGGGGCGGCACCGGGGAGCTGTTTTTT
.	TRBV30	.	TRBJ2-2	CACHPKQKHSTGELFF	TGTGCCTGCCATCCAAAACAAAAGCACTCCACCGGGGAGCTGTTTTTT
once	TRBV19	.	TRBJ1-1	CASSILDRNTEAFF	TGTGCCAGTAGTATTTTGGACAGGAACACTGAAGCTTTCTTT
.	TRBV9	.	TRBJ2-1	CASSVLGQIPYNEQFF	TGTGCCAGCAGCGTACTCGGGCAGATTCCCTACAATGAGCAGTTCTTC
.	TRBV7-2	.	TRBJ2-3	CASSFSGTDTQYF	TGTGCCAGCAGCTTTAGTGGGACAGATACGCAGTATTTT
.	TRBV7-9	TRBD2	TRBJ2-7	CASRDSGRAGEQYF	TGTGCCAGCAGGGATAGCGGGAGGGCTGGAGAGCAGTACTTC
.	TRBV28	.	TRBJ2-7	CASSGIRVLEQYF	TGTGCCAGCAGCGGGATCAGGGTATTGGAGCAGTACTTC
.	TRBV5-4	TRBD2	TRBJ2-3	CASSLSGRRTDTQYF	TGTGCCAGCAGCTTAAGCGGGAGGCGGACAGATACGCAGTATTTT
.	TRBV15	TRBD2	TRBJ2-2	CATSGRGTSGYTGELFF	TGTGCCACCAGCGGTCGAGGGACTAGCGGTTACACCGGGGAGCTGTTTTTT
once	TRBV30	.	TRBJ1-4	CAWSVMEKLFF	TGTGCCTGGAGTGTAATGGAAAAACTGTTTTTT
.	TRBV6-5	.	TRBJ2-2	CASKGAGDDTGELFF	TGTGCCAGCAAAGGGGCAGGGGATGACACCGGGGAGCTGTTTTTT
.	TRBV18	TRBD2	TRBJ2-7	CASSTSGGEQYF	TGTGCCAGCTCAACCAGCGGGGGGGAGCAGTACTTC
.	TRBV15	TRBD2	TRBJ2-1	CATSGTSSGDNEQFF	TGTGCCACCAGCGGAACTAGCAGCGGGGACAATGAGCAGTTCTTC
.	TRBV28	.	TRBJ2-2	CASTEGGPTGELFF	TGTGCCAGCACTGAGGGAGGACCCACCGGGGAGCTGTTTTTT
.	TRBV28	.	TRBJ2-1	CASSSPDENGRYEQFF	TGTGCCAGCAGTTCCCCGGATGAAAACGGACGGTATGAGCAGTTCTTC
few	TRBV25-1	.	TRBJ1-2	CASSGYNPLRNYGYTF	TGTGCCAGCAGTGGTTACAACCCGTTACGTAACTATGGCTACACCTTC
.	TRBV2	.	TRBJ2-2	CASSANDLNTGELFF	TGTGCCAGCAGCGCTAACGACCTTAACACCGGGGAGCTGTTTTTT
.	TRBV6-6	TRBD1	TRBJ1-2	CASRLGQGVYYGYTF	TGTGCCAGCAGATTAGGGCAGGGGGTTTACTATGGCTACACCTTC